This TCR beta chain stems from a study of shared clonotypes between healthy human individuals. Study at large: CD4 naive and CD4 memory each took three plates per donor, while CD8 naive took two and CD8 memory one.

Details on this clone: What it binds is not known. The same CDR3 can be traced to other DNA sequences in this sample.

The trim removed 4 bases at V and 0 bases at J, leaving 3 bases unmatched. CDR1 and CDR2 from the germline V gene are LGHNA and YSLEER. This CDR3 region has 15 residues. CD8 cells classed as naive were CD45RO-negative and positively selected for CCR7, excluding terminally differentiated effector memory CD45RA+ cells. Study conclusions and caveats: Generation of non-shared clonotypes was less probable than generation of clonotypes shared by all four donors.

Clones were sequenced by immunoSEQ multiplex PCR, and TCRdb holds only the in-frame ones, with some missing. The data show hundreds of thousands of clones, roughly 98% seen once. What was sequenced was naive CD8+ T cells sorted from blood. The rearrangement joins TRBV4-3 to TRBJ2-7; TRBD2 matches at 10 bases. This clonotype originated in a man aged 25-40 years in good health. In DNA, the CDR3 is TGCGCCAGCAGCCCAGGGACTAGCGCCTCCTACGAGCAGTACTTC. It translates to CASSPGTSASYEQYF.